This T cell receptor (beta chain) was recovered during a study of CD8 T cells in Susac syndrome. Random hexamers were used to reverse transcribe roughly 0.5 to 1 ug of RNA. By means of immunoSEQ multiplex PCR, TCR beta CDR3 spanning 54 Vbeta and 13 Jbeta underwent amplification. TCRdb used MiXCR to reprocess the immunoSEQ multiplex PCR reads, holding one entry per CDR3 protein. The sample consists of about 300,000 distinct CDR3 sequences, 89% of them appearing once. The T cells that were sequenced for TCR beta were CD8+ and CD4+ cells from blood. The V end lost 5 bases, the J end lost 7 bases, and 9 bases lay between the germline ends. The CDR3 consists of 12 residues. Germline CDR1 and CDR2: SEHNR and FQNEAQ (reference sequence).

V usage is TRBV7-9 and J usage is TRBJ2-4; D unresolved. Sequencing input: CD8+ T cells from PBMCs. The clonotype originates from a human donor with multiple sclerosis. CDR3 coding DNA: TGTGCCAGCAGCCCCGGACGGAACATTCAGTACTTC. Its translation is CASSPGRNIQYF.